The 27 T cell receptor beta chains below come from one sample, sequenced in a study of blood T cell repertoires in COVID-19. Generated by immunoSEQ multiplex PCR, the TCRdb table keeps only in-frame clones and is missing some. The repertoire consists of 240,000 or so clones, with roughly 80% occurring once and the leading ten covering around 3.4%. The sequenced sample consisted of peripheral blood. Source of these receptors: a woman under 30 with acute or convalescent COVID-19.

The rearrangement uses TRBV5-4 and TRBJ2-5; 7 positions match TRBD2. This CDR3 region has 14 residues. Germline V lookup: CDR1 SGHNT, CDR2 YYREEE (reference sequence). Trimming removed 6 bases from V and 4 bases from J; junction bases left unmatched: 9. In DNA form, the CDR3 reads TGTGCCAGCACCTGGGGGGGAACCGGAGAGACCCAGTACTTC. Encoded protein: CASTWGGTGETQYF.

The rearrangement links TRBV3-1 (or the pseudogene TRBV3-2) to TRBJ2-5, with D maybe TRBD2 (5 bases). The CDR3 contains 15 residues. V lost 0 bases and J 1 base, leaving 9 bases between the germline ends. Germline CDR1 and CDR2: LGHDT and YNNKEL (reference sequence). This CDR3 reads CASSQDSGTQETQYF. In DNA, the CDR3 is TGTGCCAGCAGCCAAGATTCGGGAACCCAAGAGACCCAGTACTTC.

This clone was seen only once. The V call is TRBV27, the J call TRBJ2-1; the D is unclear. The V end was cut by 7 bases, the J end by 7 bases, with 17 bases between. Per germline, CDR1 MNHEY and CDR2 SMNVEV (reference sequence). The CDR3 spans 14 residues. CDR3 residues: CASTYVGASNEQFF. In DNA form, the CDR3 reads TGTGCCAGCACCTACGTCGGAGCTTCGAATGAGCAGTTCTTC.

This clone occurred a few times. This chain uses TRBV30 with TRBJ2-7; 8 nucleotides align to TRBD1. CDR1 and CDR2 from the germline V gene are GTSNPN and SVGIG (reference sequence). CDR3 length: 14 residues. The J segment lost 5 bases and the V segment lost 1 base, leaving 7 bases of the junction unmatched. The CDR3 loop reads CAWSAGQGAHEQYF. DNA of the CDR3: TGTGCCTGGAGTGCTGGACAGGGAGCCCACGAGCAGTACTTC.

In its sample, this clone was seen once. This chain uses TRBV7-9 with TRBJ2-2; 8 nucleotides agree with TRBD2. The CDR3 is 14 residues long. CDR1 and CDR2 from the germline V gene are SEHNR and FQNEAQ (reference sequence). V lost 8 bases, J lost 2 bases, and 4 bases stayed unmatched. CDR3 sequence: CASPSGLNTGELFF. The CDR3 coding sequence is TGTGCCAGCCCTAGCGGGTTAAACACCGGGGAGCTGTTTTTT.

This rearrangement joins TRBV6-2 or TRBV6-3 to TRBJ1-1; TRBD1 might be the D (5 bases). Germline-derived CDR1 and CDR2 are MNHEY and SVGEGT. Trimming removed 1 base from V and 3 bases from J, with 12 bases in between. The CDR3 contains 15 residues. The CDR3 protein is CASSYLITRDTEAFF. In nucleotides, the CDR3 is TGTGCCAGCAGTTACTTAATAACCAGGGACACTGAAGCTTTCTTT.

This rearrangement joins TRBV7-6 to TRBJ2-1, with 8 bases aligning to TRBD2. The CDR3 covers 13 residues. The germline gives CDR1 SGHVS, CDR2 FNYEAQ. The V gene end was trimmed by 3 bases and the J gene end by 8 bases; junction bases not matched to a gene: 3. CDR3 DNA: TGTGCCAGCAGCTTCGGGAGGGCCTATGAGCAGTTCTTC. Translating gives CASSFGRAYEQFF.

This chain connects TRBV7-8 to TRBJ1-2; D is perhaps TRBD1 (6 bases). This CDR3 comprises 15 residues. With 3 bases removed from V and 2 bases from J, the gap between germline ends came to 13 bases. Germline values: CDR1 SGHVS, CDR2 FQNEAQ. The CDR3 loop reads CASSLSPGANYGYTF. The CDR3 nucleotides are TGTGCCAGCAGCTTGTCCCCAGGGGCCAACTATGGCTACACCTTC. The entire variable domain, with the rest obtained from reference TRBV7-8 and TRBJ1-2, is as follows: GAGVSQSPRYKVAKRGQDVALRCDPISGHVSLFWYQQALGQGPEFLTYFQNEAQLDKSGLPSDRFFAERPEGSVSTLKIQRTQQEDSAVYLCASSLSPGANYGYTFGSGTRLTVV.

The CDR3 region is CASSLRRDRGPGRYF. CDR3 bases: TGTGCCAGCAGTTTAAGGAGGGACAGGGGGCCTGGGCGGTACTTC. This chain connects TRBV28 to TRBJ2-7, with 12 bases that match TRBD1. The germline gives CDR1 MDHEN, CDR2 SYDVKM. The CDR3 loop spans 15 amino acids. J was trimmed by 12 bases and V by 2 bases; bases with no gene match: 11.

CDR3 amino acids: CATLARGWEETQYF. CDR3 nucleotide sequence: TGTGCCACCCTTGCCCGGGGGTGGGAAGAGACCCAGTACTTC. This sequence joins TRBV5-6 and TRBJ2-5; a weak D match, TRBD2 (6 bases). Germline-derived CDR1 and CDR2 are SGHDT and YYEEEE. Trimming took off 9 bases at V and 3 bases at J, with 18 bases between the two ends. The CDR3 sequence is 14 residues long.

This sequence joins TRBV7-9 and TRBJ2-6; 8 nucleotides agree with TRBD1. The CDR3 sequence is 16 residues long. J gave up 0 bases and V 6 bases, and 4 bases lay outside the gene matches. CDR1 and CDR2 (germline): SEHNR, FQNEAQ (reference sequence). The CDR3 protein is CASRHTGGSGANVLTF. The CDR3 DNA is TGTGCCAGCAGGCACACAGGGGGCTCTGGGGCCAACGTCCTGACTTTC.

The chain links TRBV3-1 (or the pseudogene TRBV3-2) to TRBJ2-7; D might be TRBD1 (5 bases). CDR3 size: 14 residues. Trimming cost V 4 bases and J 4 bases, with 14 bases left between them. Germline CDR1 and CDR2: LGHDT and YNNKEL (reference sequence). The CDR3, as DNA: TGTGCCAGCAGCCCTCAGGGTAGAGTGTACGAGCAGTACTTC. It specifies CASSPQGRVYEQYF.

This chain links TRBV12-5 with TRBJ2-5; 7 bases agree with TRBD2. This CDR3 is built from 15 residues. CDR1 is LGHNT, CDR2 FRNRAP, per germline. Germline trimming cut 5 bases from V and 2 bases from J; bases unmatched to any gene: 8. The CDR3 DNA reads TGTGCTAGTGGTCCCAGCGGGAATGCTCAAGAGACCCAGTACTTC. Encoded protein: CASGPSGNAQETQYF.

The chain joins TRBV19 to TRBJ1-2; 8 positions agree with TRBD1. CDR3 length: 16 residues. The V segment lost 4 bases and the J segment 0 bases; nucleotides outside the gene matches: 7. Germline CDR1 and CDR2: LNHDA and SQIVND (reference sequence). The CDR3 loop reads CASSTTTGQANYGYTF. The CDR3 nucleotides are TGTGCCAGTAGTACCACTACGGGACAGGCTAACTATGGCTACACCTTC.

The CDR3 loop is CASSPVYAGNTEAFF. The CDR3 bases are TGTGCCAGTAGTCCCGTCTATGCGGGGAACACTGAAGCTTTCTTT. The chain recombines TRBV19 with TRBJ1-1, with D unresolved. Germline V lookup: CDR1 LNHDA, CDR2 SQIVND (reference sequence). This CDR3 contains 15 residues. V dropped 5 bases and J dropped 1 base, with 14 bases sitting between them.

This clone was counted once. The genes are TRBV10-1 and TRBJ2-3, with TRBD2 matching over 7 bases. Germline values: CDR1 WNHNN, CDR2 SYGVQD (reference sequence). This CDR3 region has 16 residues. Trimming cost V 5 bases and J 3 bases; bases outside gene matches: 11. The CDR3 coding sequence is TGCGCCAGCAGTACCACGGGGAGGGGTGAAACAGATACGCAGTATTTT. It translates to CASSTTGRGETDTQYF.

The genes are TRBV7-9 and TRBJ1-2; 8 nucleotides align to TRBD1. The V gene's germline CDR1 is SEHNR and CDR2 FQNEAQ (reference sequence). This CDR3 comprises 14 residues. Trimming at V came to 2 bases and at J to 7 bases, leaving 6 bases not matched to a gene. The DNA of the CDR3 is TGTGCCAGCAGCTTAATGGGACAGGCCTCTGGCTACACCTTC. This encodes CASSLMGQASGYTF.

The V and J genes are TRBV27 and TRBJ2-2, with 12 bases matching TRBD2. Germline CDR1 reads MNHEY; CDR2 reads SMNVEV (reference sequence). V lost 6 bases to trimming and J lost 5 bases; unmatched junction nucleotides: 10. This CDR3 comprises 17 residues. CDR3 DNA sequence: TGTGCCAGCAGCTCGACTAGCGGGAGATGGTGGACCGGGGAGCTGTTTTTT. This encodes CASSSTSGRWWTGELFF.

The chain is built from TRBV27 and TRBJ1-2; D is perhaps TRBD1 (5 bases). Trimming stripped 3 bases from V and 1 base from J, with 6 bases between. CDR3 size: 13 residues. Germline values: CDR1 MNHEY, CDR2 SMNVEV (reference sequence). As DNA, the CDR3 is TGTGCCAGCAGTTTGCAGGGTAACTATGGCTACACCTTC. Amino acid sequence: CASSLQGNYGYTF.

The CDR3 is CASSPASYNEQFF. Here the CDR3 DNA reads TGTGCCAGCAGCCCCGCGAGTTACAATGAGCAGTTCTTC. This chain uses TRBV7-3 with TRBJ2-1; unclear D gene. Germline loops: CDR1 SGHTA, CDR2 FQGTGA. Trimming removed 5 bases at V and 4 bases at J, with 9 bases between. The CDR3 loop spans 13 amino acids.

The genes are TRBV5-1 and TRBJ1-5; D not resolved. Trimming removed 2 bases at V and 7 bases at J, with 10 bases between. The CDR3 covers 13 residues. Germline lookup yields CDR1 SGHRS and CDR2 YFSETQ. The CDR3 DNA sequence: TGCGCCAGCAGCTTCGACGGAGGGCAGCCCCAGCATTTT. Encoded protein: CASSFDGGQPQHF.

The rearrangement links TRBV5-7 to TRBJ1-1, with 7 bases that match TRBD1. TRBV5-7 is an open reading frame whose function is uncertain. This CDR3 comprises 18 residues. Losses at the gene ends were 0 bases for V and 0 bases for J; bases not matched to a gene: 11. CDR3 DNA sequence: TGTGCCAGCAGCTTGGAAGGACAGGTGATCTGGGTGAACACTGAAGCTTTCTTT. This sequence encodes CASSLEGQVIWVNTEAFF.

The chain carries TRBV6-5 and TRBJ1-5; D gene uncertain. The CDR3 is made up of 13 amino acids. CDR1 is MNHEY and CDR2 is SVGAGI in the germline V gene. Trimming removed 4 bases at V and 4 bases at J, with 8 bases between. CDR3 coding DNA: TGTGCCAGCAGTTGGGCGCTAAATCAGCCCCAGCATTTT. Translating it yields CASSWALNQPQHF.

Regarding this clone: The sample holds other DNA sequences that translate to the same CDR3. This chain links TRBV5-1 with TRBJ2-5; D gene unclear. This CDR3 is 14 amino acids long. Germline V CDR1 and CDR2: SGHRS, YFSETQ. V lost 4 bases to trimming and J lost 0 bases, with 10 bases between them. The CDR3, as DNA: TGCGCCAGCAGCACTGGCCGGGACCAAGAGACCCAGTACTTC. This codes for CASSTGRDQETQYF.

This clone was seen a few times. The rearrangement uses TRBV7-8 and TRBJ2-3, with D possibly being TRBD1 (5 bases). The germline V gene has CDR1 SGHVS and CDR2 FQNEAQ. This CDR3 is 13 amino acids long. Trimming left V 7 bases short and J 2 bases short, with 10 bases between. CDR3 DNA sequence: TGTGCCAGCAACAGGAGAAACACAGATACGCAGTATTTT. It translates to CASNRRNTDTQYF.

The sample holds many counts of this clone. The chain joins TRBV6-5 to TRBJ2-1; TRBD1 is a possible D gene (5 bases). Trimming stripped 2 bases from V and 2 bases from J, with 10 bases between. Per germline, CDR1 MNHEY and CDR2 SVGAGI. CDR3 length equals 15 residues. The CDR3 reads CASSYPVGAYNEQFF. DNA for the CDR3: TGTGCCAGCAGTTACCCGGTAGGGGCCTACAATGAGCAGTTCTTC.

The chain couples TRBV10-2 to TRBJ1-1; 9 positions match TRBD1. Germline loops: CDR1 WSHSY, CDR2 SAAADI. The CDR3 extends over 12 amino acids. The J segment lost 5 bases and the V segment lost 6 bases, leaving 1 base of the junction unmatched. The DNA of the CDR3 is TGCGCCAGCAGGACAGGGGGGACTGAAGCTTTCTTT. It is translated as CASRTGGTEAFF.